These T cell receptor beta chains were read from a single sample in a study of blood T cell repertoires in COVID-19. The repertoire was sequenced with immunoSEQ multiplex PCR; TCRdb's copy has only in-frame clones and lacks some. The data contain around 370,000 clones, nearly 90% of them singletons. The sample consisted of peripheral blood. The receptors come from a man in his late teens or twenties with active or convalescent COVID-19. Both conserved end residues are part of each CDR3. Each record gives: CDR3 protein, CDR3 DNA, J gene, D gene, V gene, clone size. The D gene is left open where the match is weak. Not all rows give a size; the values are once, few, many and, for expanded clones, a class.

CATRAPGQGSNEQFF,TGTGCCACCAGAGCCCCGGGACAGGGCTCCAATGAGCAGTTCTTC,TRBJ2-1,TRBD1,TRBV15,NA
CSVRGRAGANVLTF,TGCAGCGTTAGGGGCCGGGCTGGGGCCAACGTGCTGACTTTC,TRBJ2-6,NA,TRBV29-1,NA
CASTSRAGIETQYF,TGTGCCAGCACCTCGAGGGCGGGGATTGAGACCCAGTACTTC,TRBJ2-5,NA,TRBV6-5,NA
CASSWVQGSRAFF,TGTGCCAGCAGTTGGGTACAGGGGTCCCGGGCTTTCTTT,TRBJ1-1,TRBD1,TRBV28,NA
CASSQDRTVGEQYF,TGCGCCAGCAGCCAAGATCGGACAGTGGGCGAGCAGTACTTC,TRBJ2-7,NA,TRBV4-3,NA
CASSHGQLPGQGGTGELFF,TGTGCCAGCAGCCACGGCCAACTCCCGGGACAGGGGGGCACCGGGGAGCTGTTTTTT,TRBJ2-2,TRBD1,TRBV7-9,NA
CASIGRGANSPLHF,TGTGCCAGCATAGGGAGGGGCGCAAATTCACCCCTCCACTTT,TRBJ1-6,NA,TRBV28,NA
CASSIVRASGLETQYF,TGTGCCAGTAGTATAGTCAGAGCTAGCGGGTTAGAGACCCAGTACTTC,TRBJ2-5,TRBD2,TRBV19,once
CASKTGGGYEQYF,TGTGCCAGCAAGACAGGGGGAGGCTACGAGCAGTACTTC,TRBJ2-7,TRBD1,TRBV28,NA
CASSQESFWGYTF,TGTGCCAGCAGCCAAGAAAGCTTCTGGGGCTACACCTTC,TRBJ1-2,NA,TRBV3-1/TRBV3-2,NA
CASSQDPDYGYTF,TGTGCCAGCAGCCAAGATCCCGACTATGGCTACACCTTC,TRBJ1-2,NA,TRBV3-1/TRBV3-2,NA
CSVSRIEQFF,TGCAGCGTATCCAGGATTGAGCAGTTCTTC,TRBJ2-1,NA,TRBV29-1,NA
CASSLSGHTDTQYF,TGTGCCAGCAGCCTTAGCGGGCACACAGATACGCAGTATTTT,TRBJ2-3,TRBD2,TRBV11-2,NA
CAWSSGRLYNEQFF,TGTGCCTGGAGTAGCGGGAGATTATACAATGAGCAGTTCTTC,TRBJ2-1,TRBD2,TRBV30,NA
CASSQDPTDMRNTEAFF,TGTGCCAGCAGCCAAGATCCGACTGATATGCGGAACACTGAAGCTTTCTTT,TRBJ1-1,NA,TRBV14,NA
CASGMGRGNYGYTF,TGCGCCAGCGGAATGGGCAGGGGGAACTATGGCTACACCTTC,TRBJ1-2,TRBD1,TRBV5-1,NA
CAGGVGYEQYF,TGTGCCGGAGGGGTCGGATACGAGCAGTACTTC,TRBJ2-7,NA,TRBV7-9,NA
CASSPGRGSADTQYF,TGTGCCAGCAGCCCAGGAAGGGGTTCCGCAGATACGCAGTATTTT,TRBJ2-3,NA,TRBV7-3,NA
CASSLGKNYGYTF,TGCGCCAGCAGCCTCGGGAAAAACTATGGCTACACCTTC,TRBJ1-2,NA,TRBV5-1,NA
CASSSRQENVNQPQHF,TGTGCCAGCAGCTCACGACAGGAGAATGTCAATCAGCCCCAGCATTTT,TRBJ1-5,NA,TRBV5-5,NA
CASSGSGVSGIYEQYF,TGTGCCAGCAGCGGAAGCGGAGTATCGGGGATATACGAGCAGTACTTC,TRBJ2-7,NA,TRBV7-2,NA
CASSSTQASGSPLHF,TGTGCCAGCAGCTCTACACAGGCATCCGGTTCACCCCTCCACTTT,TRBJ1-6,NA,TRBV13,NA
CASSQGMTSGVVEQFF,TGTGCCAGCAGCCAAGGTATGACTAGCGGGGTGGTTGAGCAGTTCTTC,TRBJ2-1,TRBD2,TRBV4-2,NA
CASRPEGSGNTIYF,TGTGCCAGTAGACCCGAGGGTTCTGGAAACACCATATATTTT,TRBJ1-3,NA,TRBV19,NA
CASTYGGEAFF,TGTGCCTCCACTTACGGGGGAGAAGCTTTCTTT,TRBJ1-1,NA,TRBV6-1,NA
CASSHFGGSGETQYF,TGTGCCAGCAGTCACTTTGGGGGTAGCGGCGAGACCCAGTACTTC,TRBJ2-5,NA,TRBV6-2/TRBV6-3,NA
CASGEEGRVEAFF,TGTGCCAGCGGTGAGGAGGGCAGGGTAGAAGCTTTCTTT,TRBJ1-1,NA,TRBV12-3/TRBV12-4,NA
CASSLTRLESGEQFF,TGTGCCAGCAGCTTAACCCGACTAGAAAGTGGTGAGCAGTTCTTC,TRBJ2-1,NA,TRBV7-3,NA
CASSSRLEEGWNGYTF,TGTGCCAGCAGCTCAAGACTCGAAGAAGGCTGGAATGGCTACACCTTC,TRBJ1-2,NA,TRBV11-2,NA
CASSLAVSSYNSPLHF,TGTGCCAGCAGCCTCGCCGTCAGCTCCTATAATTCACCCCTCCACTTT,TRBJ1-6,NA,TRBV7-2,NA
CASRSGTGTEKLFF,TGTGCCAGCAGGTCCGGGACAGGGACTGAAAAACTGTTTTTT,TRBJ1-4,TRBD1,TRBV28,NA
CASSQGGRNTEAFF,TGTGCCAGCAGCCAAGGGGGGCGGAACACTGAAGCTTTCTTT,TRBJ1-1,NA,TRBV3-1/TRBV3-2,NA
CASSLGSSGRVSYEQYF,TGTGCCAGCAGCTTAGGCTCTAGCGGGAGGGTCTCCTACGAGCAGTACTTC,TRBJ2-7,TRBD2,TRBV7-2,NA
CASSAETNQGVGYTF,TGTGCCAGCAGTGCCGAAACCAACCAGGGGGTCGGCTACACCTTC,TRBJ1-2,TRBD1,TRBV2,NA